This TCR beta chain was captured by sequencing in a study of CD8+CD57+ T cells in acquired aplastic anemia. Study overall: Average DNA yield from sorted CD4+ and CD8+ cells was around 3.2 ug.

Only patients with CD8+CD57+ cell expansion on flow cytometry were chosen for sequencing. According to the study, genomic DNA was the template for TCR beta VDJ and CDR3 profiling. TCRdb called the reads again in MiXCR, with one record for every CDR3 protein. The table has roughly 240,000 distinct CDR3 sequences, 45% to 50% seen once. Comment on this clonotype: With a much larger clone just one base away, this may be a read error.

The sample taken for sequencing was sorted CD4+, CD8+, or CD8+CD57+ T cells (not recorded which) from PBMCs. This TCR was sampled from a human donor with aplastic anemia.

This CDR3 is CASSAAADLVNTEAFF. The CDR3 bases are TGTGCCAGCAGTGCCGCAGCGGATCTCGTGAACACTGAAGCTTTCTTT. This chain joins TRBV6-5 and TRBJ1-1; no reliable D call. There are 16 residues in the CDR3. CDR1 and CDR2 (germline): MNHEY, SVGAGI. V lost 5 bases and J 0 bases, leaving 16 bases between the germline ends.